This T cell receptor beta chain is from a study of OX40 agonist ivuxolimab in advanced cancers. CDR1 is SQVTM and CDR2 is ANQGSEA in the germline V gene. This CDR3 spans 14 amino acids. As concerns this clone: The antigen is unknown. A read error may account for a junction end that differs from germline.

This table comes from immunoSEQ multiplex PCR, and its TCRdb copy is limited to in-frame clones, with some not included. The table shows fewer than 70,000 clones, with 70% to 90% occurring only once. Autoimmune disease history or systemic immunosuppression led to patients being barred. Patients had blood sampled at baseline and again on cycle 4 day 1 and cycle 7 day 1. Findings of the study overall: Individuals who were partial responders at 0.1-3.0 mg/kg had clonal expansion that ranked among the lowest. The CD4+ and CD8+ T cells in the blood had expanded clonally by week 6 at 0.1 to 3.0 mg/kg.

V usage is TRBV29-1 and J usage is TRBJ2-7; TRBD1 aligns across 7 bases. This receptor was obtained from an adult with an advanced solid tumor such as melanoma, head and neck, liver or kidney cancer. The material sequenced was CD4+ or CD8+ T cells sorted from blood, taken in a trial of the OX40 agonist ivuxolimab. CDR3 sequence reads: CSVGGQLGSHEQYF. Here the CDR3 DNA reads TGCAGCGTTGGGGGACAGTTGGGCTCCCACGAGCAGTACTTC.